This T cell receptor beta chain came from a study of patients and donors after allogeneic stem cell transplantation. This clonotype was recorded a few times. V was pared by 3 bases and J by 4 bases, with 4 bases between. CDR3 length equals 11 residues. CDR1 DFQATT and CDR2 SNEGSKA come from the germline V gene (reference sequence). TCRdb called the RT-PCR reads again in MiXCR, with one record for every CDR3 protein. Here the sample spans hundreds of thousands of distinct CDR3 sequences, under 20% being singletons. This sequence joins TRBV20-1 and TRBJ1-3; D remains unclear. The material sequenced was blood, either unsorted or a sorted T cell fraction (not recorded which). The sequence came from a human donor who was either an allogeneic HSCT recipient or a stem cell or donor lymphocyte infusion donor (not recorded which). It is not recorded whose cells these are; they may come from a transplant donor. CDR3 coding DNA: TGCAGTGCTAGGGGGGGAAACACCATATATTTT. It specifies CSARGGNTIYF.